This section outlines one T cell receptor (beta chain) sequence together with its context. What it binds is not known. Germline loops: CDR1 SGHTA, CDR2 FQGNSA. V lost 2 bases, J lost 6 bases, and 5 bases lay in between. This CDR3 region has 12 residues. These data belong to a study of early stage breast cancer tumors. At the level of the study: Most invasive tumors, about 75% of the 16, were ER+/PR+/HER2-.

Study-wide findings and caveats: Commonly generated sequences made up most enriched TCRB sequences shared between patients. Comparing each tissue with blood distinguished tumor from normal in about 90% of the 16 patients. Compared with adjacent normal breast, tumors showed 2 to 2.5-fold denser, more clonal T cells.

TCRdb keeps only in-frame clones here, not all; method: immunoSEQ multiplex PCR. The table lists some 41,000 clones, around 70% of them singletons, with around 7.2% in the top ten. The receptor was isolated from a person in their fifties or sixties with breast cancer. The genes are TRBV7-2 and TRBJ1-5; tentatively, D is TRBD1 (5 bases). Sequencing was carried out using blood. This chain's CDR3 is CASSLQGQPQHF. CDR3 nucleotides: TGTGCCAGCAGCTTACAGGGTCAGCCCCAGCATTTT.